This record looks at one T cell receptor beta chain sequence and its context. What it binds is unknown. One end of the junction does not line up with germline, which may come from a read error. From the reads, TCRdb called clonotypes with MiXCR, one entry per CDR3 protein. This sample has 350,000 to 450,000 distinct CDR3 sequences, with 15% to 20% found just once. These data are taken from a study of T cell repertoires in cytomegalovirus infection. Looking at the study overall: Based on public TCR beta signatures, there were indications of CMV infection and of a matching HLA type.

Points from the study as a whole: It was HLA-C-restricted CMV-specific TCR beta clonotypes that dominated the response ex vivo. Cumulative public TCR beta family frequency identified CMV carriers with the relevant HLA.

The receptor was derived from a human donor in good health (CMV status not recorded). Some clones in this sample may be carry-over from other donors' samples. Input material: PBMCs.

The CDR3 coding sequence is TGTGTCAGCAGCCCGTCTGAGGTCTATGGCTACACCTTC. Its protein product is CVSSPSEVYGYTF. This chain links TRBV7-8 with TRBJ1-2; D not resolved. This CDR3 contains 13 residues. Per the germline V gene, CDR1 is SGHVS and CDR2 is FQNEAQ.